One TCR beta chain is described in this entry. As yet, its antigen is unknown. Germline values: CDR1 SQVTM, CDR2 ANQGSEA. The CDR3 runs 14 residues. V lost 7 bases, J lost 2 bases, and 9 bases stayed unmatched. Assay used: immunoSEQ multiplex PCR; TCRdb lists only in-frame clones, some missing. The data contain about 130,000 clones, around 90% of them singletons. The sample is drawn from a study of graft-versus-host responses after intestinal transplantation. Broader study findings: Clonal ratios of graft-versus-host to host-versus-graft in allografts were high for patients exhibiting graft-donor T cell macrochimerism. In recipient marrow, GvH clones were found, and some appeared first in ileum or blood.

This TCR derives from a human donor who received an intestinal transplant. The sample consisted of unstimulated CD4+ T cells sorted from spleen or lymph node cells, taken before intestinal transplant. The J gene is TRBJ2-3, the V gene TRBV29-1, with TRBD1 matching 7 bases. The DNA for the CDR3 is TGCAGCGCAGGGGGTGGACTTAACACAGATACGCAGTATTTT. It codes for CSAGGGLNTDTQYF.